The rows below give T cell receptor beta chains drawn from one sample of a study of blood T cell repertoires in COVID-19. The repertoire was sequenced with immunoSEQ multiplex PCR; TCRdb's copy has only in-frame clones and lacks some. Of over 15,000 clones in the sample, about 86% were seen once. The sample consisted of peripheral blood. The receptors derive from a human donor in a cohort sampled during active COVID-19. CDR3s include the opening cysteine and the closing phenylalanine or tryptophan. Each record gives: V gene, J gene, D gene, clone size, CDR3 protein, CDR3 DNA. The D gene is left open where the match is weak. Expanded clones get a size class; other rows say once, few or many, or leave the size out.

v_gene: TRBV27; j_gene: TRBJ1-4; d_gene: NA; abundance: NA; CDR3aa: CASSSSGATNEKLFF; CDR3nt: TGTGCCAGCAGTTCGTCAGGTGCAACTAATGAAAAACTGTTTTTT
v_gene: TRBV5-4; j_gene: TRBJ1-1; d_gene: NA; abundance: NA; CDR3aa: CASSLQGMNTEAFF; CDR3nt: TGTGCCAGCAGTTTACAGGGAATGAACACTGAAGCTTTCTTT
v_gene: TRBV6-6; j_gene: TRBJ2-5; d_gene: NA; abundance: NA; CDR3aa: CASTIEETQYF; CDR3nt: TGTGCCAGCACCATAGAGGAGACCCAGTACTTC
v_gene: TRBV9; j_gene: TRBJ2-1; d_gene: TRBD2; abundance: NA; CDR3aa: CASSVLAGSYNEQFF; CDR3nt: TGTGCCAGCAGCGTCCTAGCGGGATCCTACAATGAGCAGTTCTTC
v_gene: TRBV9; j_gene: TRBJ2-1; d_gene: TRBD2; abundance: NA; CDR3aa: CASSDQGWAGGGGSYNEQFF; CDR3nt: TGTGCCAGCAGCGACCAGGGTTGGGCGGGAGGAGGGGGCTCCTACAATGAGCAGTTCTTC
v_gene: TRBV5-1; j_gene: TRBJ2-2; d_gene: NA; abundance: NA; CDR3aa: CASRADFTGELFF; CDR3nt: TGCGCCAGCAGGGCGGACTTCACCGGGGAGCTGTTTTTT
v_gene: TRBV7-2; j_gene: TRBJ1-5; d_gene: NA; abundance: few; CDR3aa: CASSSQWATGPEPQHF; CDR3nt: TGTGCCAGCAGCTCCCAGTGGGCGACAGGCCCGGAGCCCCAGCATTTT
v_gene: TRBV6-6; j_gene: TRBJ2-3; d_gene: NA; abundance: NA; CDR3aa: CAGRDSSTDTQYF; CDR3nt: TGTGCCGGTCGGGATAGTTCCACAGATACGCAGTATTTT
v_gene: TRBV29-1; j_gene: TRBJ1-5; d_gene: NA; abundance: NA; CDR3aa: CSVQTLRGNQPQHF; CDR3nt: TGCAGCGTTCAGACCCTCCGGGGCAATCAGCCCCAGCATTTT
v_gene: TRBV15; j_gene: TRBJ2-2; d_gene: TRBD2; abundance: once; CDR3aa: CATSGDAGGRGTGELFF; CDR3nt: TGTGCCACCAGCGGAGATGCGGGAGGGCGGGGCACCGGGGAGCTGTTTTTT
v_gene: TRBV19; j_gene: TRBJ2-2; d_gene: TRBD2; abundance: NA; CDR3aa: CASQGTGGTGELFF; CDR3nt: TGTGCCAGCCAGGGGACGGGGGGGACCGGGGAGCTGTTTTTT
v_gene: TRBV28; j_gene: TRBJ1-1; d_gene: NA; abundance: NA; CDR3aa: CASSQQLSTAEAFF; CDR3nt: TGTGCCAGCAGTCAACAGCTCTCAACGGCTGAAGCTTTCTTT
v_gene: TRBV5-1; j_gene: TRBJ2-1; d_gene: TRBD2; abundance: NA; CDR3aa: CASSYLAGGTPEQFF; CDR3nt: TGCGCCAGCAGCTACCTAGCGGGAGGAACCCCTGAGCAGTTCTTC
v_gene: TRBV5-1; j_gene: TRBJ2-5; d_gene: TRBD1; abundance: NA; CDR3aa: CASSETGGGVETQYF; CDR3nt: TGCGCCAGCAGCGAGACAGGGGGTGGGGTAGAGACCCAGTACTTC
v_gene: TRBV24-1; j_gene: TRBJ2-1; d_gene: TRBD2; abundance: medium-sized; CDR3aa: CATSEPGLAGVNEQFF; CDR3nt: TGTGCCACCAGTGAGCCGGGACTAGCGGGAGTCAATGAGCAGTTCTTC
v_gene: TRBV7-2; j_gene: TRBJ1-6; d_gene: TRBD1; abundance: NA; CDR3aa: CASSLDTGGYSPLHF; CDR3nt: TGTGCCAGCAGCTTAGATACAGGGGGCTATTCACCCCTCCACTTT
v_gene: TRBV18; j_gene: TRBJ1-1; d_gene: NA; abundance: NA; CDR3aa: CASSPGGTPSGTEAFF; CDR3nt: TGTGCCAGCTCACCAGGGGGCACGCCCTCGGGTACTGAAGCTTTCTTT
v_gene: TRBV2; j_gene: TRBJ2-6; d_gene: TRBD1; abundance: NA; CDR3aa: CASRIDRVRANVLTF; CDR3nt: TGTGCCAGCAGAATCGACAGGGTCCGGGCCAACGTCCTGACTTTC
v_gene: TRBV9; j_gene: TRBJ2-2; d_gene: NA; abundance: NA; CDR3aa: CASTLSAGGTGELFF; CDR3nt: TGTGCCAGCACCCTATCCGCAGGCGGGACCGGGGAGCTGTTTTTT
v_gene: TRBV29-1; j_gene: TRBJ1-5; d_gene: NA; abundance: NA; CDR3aa: CSVEFSGNQPQHF; CDR3nt: TGCAGCGTTGAATTTTCGGGAAATCAGCCCCAGCATTTT
v_gene: TRBV27; j_gene: TRBJ2-3; d_gene: NA; abundance: NA; CDR3aa: CASSPGAPDTQYF; CDR3nt: TGTGCCAGCAGTCCGGGAGCCCCAGATACGCAGTATTTT
v_gene: TRBV2; j_gene: TRBJ1-5; d_gene: TRBD1; abundance: NA; CDR3aa: CASRTQGASSQPQHF; CDR3nt: TGTGCCAGCAGGACTCAGGGGGCGTCGAGTCAGCCCCAGCATTTT
v_gene: TRBV27; j_gene: TRBJ2-7; d_gene: NA; abundance: few; CDR3aa: CASSSLLWGPGSYEQYF; CDR3nt: TGTGCCAGCAGCTCTCTACTCTGGGGCCCTGGCTCCTACGAGCAGTACTTC
v_gene: TRBV28; j_gene: TRBJ2-7; d_gene: NA; abundance: NA; CDR3aa: CASSLGAGRSSYEQYF; CDR3nt: TGTGCCAGCAGTTTAGGGGCAGGACGGTCCTCCTACGAGCAGTACTTC
v_gene: TRBV4-1; j_gene: TRBJ1-6; d_gene: NA; abundance: NA; CDR3aa: CASSQAGSSYNSPLHF; CDR3nt: TGCGCCAGCAGCCAAGCCGGGAGCTCCTATAATTCACCCCTCCACTTT
v_gene: TRBV7-3; j_gene: TRBJ1-2; d_gene: NA; abundance: NA; CDR3aa: CASSITSGTNYGYTF; CDR3nt: TGTGCCAGCAGCATCACTTCCGGGACAAACTATGGCTACACCTTC
v_gene: TRBV11-1; j_gene: TRBJ2-5; d_gene: NA; abundance: NA; CDR3aa: CASSPAAVSGGETQYF; CDR3nt: TGTGCCAGCAGCCCCGCGGCGGTGTCAGGGGGGGAGACCCAGTACTTC
v_gene: TRBV11-2; j_gene: TRBJ2-3; d_gene: NA; abundance: NA; CDR3aa: CASSLGQTSNTDTQYF; CDR3nt: TGTGCCAGCAGCTTAGGGCAGACATCTAACACAGATACGCAGTATTTT
v_gene: TRBV5-8; j_gene: TRBJ2-7; d_gene: NA; abundance: NA; CDR3aa: CASRKGRTYEQYF; CDR3nt: TGTGCCAGCCGAAAGGGGAGGACCTACGAGCAGTACTTC
v_gene: TRBV7-9; j_gene: TRBJ2-5; d_gene: TRBD2; abundance: NA; CDR3aa: CASSLGGLAVQETQYF; CDR3nt: TGTGCCAGCAGCTTAGGAGGACTAGCGGTTCAAGAGACCCAGTACTTC
v_gene: TRBV12-5; j_gene: TRBJ2-3; d_gene: NA; abundance: NA; CDR3aa: CASGHRRTLYTDTQYF; CDR3nt: TGTGCTAGTGGCCATAGAAGGACTCTCTATACAGATACGCAGTATTTT
v_gene: TRBV18; j_gene: TRBJ1-2; d_gene: NA; abundance: NA; CDR3aa: CASSPQGKDGYTF; CDR3nt: TGTGCCAGCTCACCACAGGGGAAGGACGGCTACACCTTC